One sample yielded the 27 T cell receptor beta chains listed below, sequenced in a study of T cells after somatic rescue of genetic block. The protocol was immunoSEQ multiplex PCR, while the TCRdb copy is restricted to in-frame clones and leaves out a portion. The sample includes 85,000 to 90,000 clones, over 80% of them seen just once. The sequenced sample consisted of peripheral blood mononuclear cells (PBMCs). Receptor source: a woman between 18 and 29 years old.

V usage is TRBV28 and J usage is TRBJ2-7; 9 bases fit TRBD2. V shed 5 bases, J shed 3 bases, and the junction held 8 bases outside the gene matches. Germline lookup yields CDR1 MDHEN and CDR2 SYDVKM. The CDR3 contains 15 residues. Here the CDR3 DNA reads TGTGCCAGCAGTGACCCGGGAGCGGGGGGCTACGAGCAGTACTTC. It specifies CASSDPGAGGYEQYF.

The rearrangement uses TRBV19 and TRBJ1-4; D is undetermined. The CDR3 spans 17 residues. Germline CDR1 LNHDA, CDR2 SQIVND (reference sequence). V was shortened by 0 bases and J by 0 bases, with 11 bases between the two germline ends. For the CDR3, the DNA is TGTGCCAGTAGTATAGATCGGGAGGGAGCAACTAATGAAAAACTGTTTTTT. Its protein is CASSIDREGATNEKLFF.

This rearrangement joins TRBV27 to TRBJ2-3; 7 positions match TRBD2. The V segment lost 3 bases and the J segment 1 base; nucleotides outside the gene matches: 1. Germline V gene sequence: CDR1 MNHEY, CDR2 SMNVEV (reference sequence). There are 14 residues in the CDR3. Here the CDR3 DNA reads TGTGCCAGCAGTTTCGCGGGAGGCACAGATACGCAGTATTTT. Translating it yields CASSFAGGTDTQYF.

The CDR3 region is CASSWGTGELFF. As DNA, the CDR3 is TGTGCCAGCAGTTGGGGGACCGGGGAGCTGTTTTTT. The chain has TRBV27 and TRBJ2-2; the D gene could be TRBD1 or TRBD2 (5 bases each). This CDR3 region has 12 residues. Germline CDR1 is MNHEY and CDR2 is SMNVEV (reference sequence). V lost 4 bases and J lost 5, with 5 bases in between.

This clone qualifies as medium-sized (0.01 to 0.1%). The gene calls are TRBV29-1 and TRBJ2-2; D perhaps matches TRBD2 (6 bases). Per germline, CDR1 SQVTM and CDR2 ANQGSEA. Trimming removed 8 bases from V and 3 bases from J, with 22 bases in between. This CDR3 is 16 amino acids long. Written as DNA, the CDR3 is TGCAGCATAGAAGGTGCCCCGGGACTCGACACCGGGGAGCTGTTTTTT. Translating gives CSIEGAPGLDTGELFF.

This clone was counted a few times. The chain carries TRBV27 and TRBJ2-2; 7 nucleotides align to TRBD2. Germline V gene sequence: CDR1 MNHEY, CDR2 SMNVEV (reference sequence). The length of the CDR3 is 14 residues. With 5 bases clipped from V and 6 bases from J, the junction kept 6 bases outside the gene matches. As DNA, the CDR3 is TGTGCCAGCAGTGGTGGGAGGGAGGCCGGGGAGCTGTTTTTT. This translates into CASSGGREAGELFF.

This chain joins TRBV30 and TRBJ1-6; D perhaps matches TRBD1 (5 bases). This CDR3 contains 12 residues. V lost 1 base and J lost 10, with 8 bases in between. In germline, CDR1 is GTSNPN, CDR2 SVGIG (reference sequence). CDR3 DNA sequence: TGTGCCTGGAGTGAGGGGTTCTCACCCCTCCACTTT. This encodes CAWSEGFSPLHF.

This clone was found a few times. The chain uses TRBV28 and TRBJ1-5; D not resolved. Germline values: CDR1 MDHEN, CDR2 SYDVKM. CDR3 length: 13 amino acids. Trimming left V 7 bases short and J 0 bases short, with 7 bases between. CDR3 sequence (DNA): TGTGCCAGCATCTCAGGTAGCAATCAGCCCCAGCATTTT. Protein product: CASISGSNQPQHF.

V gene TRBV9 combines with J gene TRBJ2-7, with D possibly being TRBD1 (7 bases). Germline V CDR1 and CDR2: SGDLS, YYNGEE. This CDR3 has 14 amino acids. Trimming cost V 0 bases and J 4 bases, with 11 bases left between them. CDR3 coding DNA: TGTGCCAGCAGCGTAGCGTCAGGGGGGTACGAGCAGTACTTC. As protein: CASSVASGGYEQYF.

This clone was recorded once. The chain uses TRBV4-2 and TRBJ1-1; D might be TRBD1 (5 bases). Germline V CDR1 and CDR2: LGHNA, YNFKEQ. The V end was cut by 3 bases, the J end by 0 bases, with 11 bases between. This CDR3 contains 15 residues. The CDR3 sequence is CASSQGATVNTEAFF. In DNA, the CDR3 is TGTGCCAGCAGCCAGGGAGCGACAGTGAACACTGAAGCTTTCTTT.

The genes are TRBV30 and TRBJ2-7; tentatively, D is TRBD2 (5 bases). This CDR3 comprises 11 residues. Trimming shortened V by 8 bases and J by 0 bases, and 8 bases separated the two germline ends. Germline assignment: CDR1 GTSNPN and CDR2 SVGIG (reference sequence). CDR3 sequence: CAGESSYEQYF. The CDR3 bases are TGTGCCGGGGAGAGCTCCTACGAGCAGTACTTC.

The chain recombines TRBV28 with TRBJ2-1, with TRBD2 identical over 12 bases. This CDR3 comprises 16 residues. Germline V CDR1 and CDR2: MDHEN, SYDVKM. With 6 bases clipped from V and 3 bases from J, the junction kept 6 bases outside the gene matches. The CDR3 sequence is CASRETSGSRYNEQFF. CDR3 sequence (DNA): TGTGCCAGCAGGGAGACTAGCGGGAGTCGCTACAATGAGCAGTTCTTC. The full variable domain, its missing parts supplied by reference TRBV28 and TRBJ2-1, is DVKVTQSSRYLVKRTGEKVFLECVQDMDHENMFWYRQDPGLGLRLIYFSYDVKMKEKGDIPEGYSVSREKKERFSLILESASTNQTSMYLCASRETSGSRYNEQFFGPGTRLTVL.

For the CDR3, the DNA is TGCGCCAGCAGGGACAGGGGGACTGTCGGGGATACGCAGTATTTT. This codes for CASRDRGTVGDTQYF. The J gene is TRBJ2-3, the V gene TRBV4-3, with TRBD1 matching 10 bases. Unmatched junction bases numbered 9, after V lost 6 bases and J lost 6 bases. CDR3 length equals 15 residues. CDR1 and CDR2 from the germline V gene are LGHNA and YSLEER.

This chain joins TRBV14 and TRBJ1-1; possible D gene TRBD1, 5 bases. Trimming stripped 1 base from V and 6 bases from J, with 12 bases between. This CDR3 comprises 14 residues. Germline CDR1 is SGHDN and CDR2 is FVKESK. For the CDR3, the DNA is TGTGCCAGCAGCCAAGTTCGGGGGATCTCTGAAGCTTTCTTT. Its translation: CASSQVRGISEAFF.

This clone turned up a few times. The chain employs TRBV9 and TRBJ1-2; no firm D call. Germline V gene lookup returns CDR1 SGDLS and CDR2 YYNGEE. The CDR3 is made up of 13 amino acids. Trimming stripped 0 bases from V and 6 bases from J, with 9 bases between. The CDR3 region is CASSVAYGDGYTF. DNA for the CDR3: TGTGCCAGCAGCGTAGCTTATGGGGATGGCTACACCTTC.

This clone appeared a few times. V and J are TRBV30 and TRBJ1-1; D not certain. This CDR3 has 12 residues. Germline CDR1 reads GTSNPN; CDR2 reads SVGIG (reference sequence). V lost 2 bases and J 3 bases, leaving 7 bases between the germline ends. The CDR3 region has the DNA TGTGCCTGGAGTTGGGGAGACACTGAAGCTTTCTTT. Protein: CAWSWGDTEAFF.

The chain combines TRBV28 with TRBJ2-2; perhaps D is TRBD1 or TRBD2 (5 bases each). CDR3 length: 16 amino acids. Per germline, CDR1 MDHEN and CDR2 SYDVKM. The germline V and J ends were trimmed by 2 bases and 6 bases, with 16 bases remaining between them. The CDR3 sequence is CASSLGETVSAGELFF. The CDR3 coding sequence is TGTGCCAGCAGTTTAGGGGAGACAGTTTCAGCCGGGGAGCTGTTTTTT.

The CDR3 nucleotides are TGCGCCAGCAGCTTGTCAGGACAGGGAGGTTCTGGAGAGCAGTACTTC. Residues: CASSLSGQGGSGEQYF. V usage is TRBV5-1 and J usage is TRBJ2-7, with 8 bases fitting TRBD1. This CDR3 is built from 16 residues. Germline V gene sequence: CDR1 SGHRS, CDR2 YFSETQ. Trimming took 1 base from V and 7 from J; bases not matched to a gene: 13.

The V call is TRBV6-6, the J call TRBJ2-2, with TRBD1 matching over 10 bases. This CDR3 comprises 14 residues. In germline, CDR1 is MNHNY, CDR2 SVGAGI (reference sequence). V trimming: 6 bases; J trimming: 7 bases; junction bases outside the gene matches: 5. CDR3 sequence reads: CASSRQGASGELFF. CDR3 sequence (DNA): TGTGCCAGCAGCCGACAGGGGGCGAGCGGGGAGCTGTTTTTT.

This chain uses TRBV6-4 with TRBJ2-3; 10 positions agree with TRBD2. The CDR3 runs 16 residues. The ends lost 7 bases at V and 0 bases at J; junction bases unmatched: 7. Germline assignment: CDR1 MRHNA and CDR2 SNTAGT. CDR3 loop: CASKIGLAESTDTQYF. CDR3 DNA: TGTGCCAGCAAGATCGGACTAGCGGAGAGCACAGATACGCAGTATTTT.

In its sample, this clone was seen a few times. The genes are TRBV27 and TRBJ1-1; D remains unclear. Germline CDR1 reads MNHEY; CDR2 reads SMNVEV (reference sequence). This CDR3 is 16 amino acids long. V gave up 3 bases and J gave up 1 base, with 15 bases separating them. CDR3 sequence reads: CASSFLDPVGNTEAFF. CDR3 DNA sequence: TGTGCCAGCAGTTTCCTCGACCCGGTCGGGAACACTGAAGCTTTCTTT.

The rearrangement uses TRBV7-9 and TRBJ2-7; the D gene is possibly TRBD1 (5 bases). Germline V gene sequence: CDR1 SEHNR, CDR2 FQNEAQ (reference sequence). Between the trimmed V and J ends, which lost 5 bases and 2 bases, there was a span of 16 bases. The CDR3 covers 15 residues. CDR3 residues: CASSPGQSWAYEQYF. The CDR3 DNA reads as TGTGCCAGCAGCCCAGGACAATCCTGGGCCTACGAGCAGTACTTC.

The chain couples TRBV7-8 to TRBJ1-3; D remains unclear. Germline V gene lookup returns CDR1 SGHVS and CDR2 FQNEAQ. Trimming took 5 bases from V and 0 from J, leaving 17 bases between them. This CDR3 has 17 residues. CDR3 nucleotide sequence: TGTGCCAGCAGCCTAAACGCCGCCTCACTCTCTGGAAACACCATATATTTT. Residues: CASSLNAASLSGNTIYF.

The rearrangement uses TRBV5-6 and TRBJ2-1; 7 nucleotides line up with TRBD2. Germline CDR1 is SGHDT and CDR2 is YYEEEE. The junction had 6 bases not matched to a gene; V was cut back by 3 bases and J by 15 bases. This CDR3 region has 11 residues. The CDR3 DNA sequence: TGTGCCAGCAGCTGGGGCGGGAGAATGTTCTTC. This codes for CASSWGGRMFF.

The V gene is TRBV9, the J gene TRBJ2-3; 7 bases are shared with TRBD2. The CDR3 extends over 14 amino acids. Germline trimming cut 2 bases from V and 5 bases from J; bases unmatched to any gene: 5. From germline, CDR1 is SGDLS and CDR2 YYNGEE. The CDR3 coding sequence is TGTGCCAGCAGCGTTGGCGGGAGCGTAGATACGCAGTATTTT. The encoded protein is CASSVGGSVDTQYF.

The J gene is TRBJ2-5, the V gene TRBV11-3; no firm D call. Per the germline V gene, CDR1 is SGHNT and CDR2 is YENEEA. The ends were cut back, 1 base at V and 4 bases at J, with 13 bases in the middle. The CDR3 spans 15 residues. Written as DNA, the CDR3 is TGTGCCAGCAGCTTAGTCAGGCTAAAGGGAGAGACCCAGTACTTC. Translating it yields CASSLVRLKGETQYF.

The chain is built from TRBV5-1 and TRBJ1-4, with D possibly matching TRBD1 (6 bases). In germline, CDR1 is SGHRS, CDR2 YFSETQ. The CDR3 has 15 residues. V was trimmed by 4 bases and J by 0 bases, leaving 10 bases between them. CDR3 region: CASSRRGSTNEKLFF. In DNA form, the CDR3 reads TGCGCCAGCAGCAGGAGGGGGTCAACTAATGAAAAACTGTTTTTT.